Below are 3 T cell receptor beta chains sequenced from a single sample in a study of spatial heterogeneity in lung cancer. TCRdb reanalysed the 5' RACE reads using MiXCR and keeps one entry per CDR3 protein. The data show roughly 70,000 distinct CDR3 sequences, with roughly 14% seen just once and more than 5.5% held by the top ten. Time point described: sample taken at primary tumor resection. TCRs were sequenced from unsorted whole RNA of tumor, nontumor lung or PBMC. The specimen comprised PBMCs, sampled at surgery. The receptors here all came from a male donor with early-stage non-small cell lung cancer.

Many counts were recorded for this clonotype. The rearrangement joins TRBV5-1 to TRBJ2-1; D not resolved. From germline, CDR1 is SGHRS and CDR2 YFSETQ. The CDR3 consists of 12 residues. The ends were cut back, 5 bases at V and 7 bases at J, with 10 bases in the middle. Written as DNA, the CDR3 is TGCGCCAGCAGTTCGTCGTTGAATGAGCAGTTCTTC. Its translation: CASSSSLNEQFF.

This clonotype was seen at least ten times. As DNA, the CDR3 is TGTGCCAGCAGCTACAGGGAGGGGCGGAACACTGAAGCTTTCTTT. Amino acids: CASSYREGRNTEAFF. The chain links TRBV9 to TRBJ1-1; possible D gene TRBD1, 6 bases. V shed 4 bases and J shed 1 base, with 14 bases lying between them. The CDR3 is 15 amino acids. CDR1 is SGDLS and CDR2 is YYNGEE in the germline V gene.

This clonotype was found a few times. V is TRBV2 and J is TRBJ2-7; TRBD1 might be the D (5 bases). From germline, CDR1 is SNHLY and CDR2 FYNNEI. Trimming took off 6 bases at V and 6 bases at J, with 9 bases between the two ends. The length of the CDR3 is 11 residues. In DNA, the CDR3 is TGTGCCAGCAGAATCCAGGGCGAGCAGTACTTC. It is translated as CASRIQGEQYF.